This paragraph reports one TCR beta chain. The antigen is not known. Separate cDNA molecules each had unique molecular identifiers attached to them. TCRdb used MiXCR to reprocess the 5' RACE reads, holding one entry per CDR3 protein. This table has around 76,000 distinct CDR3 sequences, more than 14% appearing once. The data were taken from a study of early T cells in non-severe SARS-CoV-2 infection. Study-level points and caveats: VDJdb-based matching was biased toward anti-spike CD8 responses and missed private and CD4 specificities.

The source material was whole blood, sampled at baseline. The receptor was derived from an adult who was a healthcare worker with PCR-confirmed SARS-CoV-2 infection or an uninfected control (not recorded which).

CDR3 coding DNA: TGTGCCAGCAGCCTGGGACATCAAAACACTGAAGCTTTCTTT. This sequence encodes CASSLGHQNTEAFF. The V call is TRBV7-3, the J call TRBJ1-1; weak D call: TRBD1 (6 bases). CDR1 is SGHTA, CDR2 FQGTGA, per germline. V lost 5 bases to trimming and J lost 2 bases, with 12 bases between them. The CDR3 loop spans 14 amino acids.